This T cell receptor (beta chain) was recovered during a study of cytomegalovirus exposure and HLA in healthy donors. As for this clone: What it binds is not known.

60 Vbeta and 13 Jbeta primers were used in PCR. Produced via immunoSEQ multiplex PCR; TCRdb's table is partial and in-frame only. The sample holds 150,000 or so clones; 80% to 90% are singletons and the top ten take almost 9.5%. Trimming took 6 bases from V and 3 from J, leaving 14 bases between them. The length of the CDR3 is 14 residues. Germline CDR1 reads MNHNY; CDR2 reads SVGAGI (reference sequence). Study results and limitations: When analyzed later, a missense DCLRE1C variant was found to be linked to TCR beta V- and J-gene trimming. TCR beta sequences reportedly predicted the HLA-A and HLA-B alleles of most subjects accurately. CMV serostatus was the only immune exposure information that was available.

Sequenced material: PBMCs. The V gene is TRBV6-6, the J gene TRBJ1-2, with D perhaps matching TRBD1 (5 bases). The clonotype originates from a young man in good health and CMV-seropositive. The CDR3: CASSWDFRDYGYTF. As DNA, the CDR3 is TGTGCCAGCAGCTGGGACTTTAGGGACTATGGCTACACCTTC.